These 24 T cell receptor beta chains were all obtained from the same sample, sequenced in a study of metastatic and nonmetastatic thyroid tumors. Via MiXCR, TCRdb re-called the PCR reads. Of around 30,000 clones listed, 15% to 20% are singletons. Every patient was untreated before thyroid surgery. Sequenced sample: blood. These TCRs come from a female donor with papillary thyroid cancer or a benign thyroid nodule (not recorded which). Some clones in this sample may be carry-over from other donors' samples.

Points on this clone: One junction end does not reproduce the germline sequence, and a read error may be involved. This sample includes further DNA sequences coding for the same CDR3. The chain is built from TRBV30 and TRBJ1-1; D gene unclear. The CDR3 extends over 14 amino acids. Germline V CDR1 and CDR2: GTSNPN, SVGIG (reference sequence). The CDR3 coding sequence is TGTGCCTGGAGTTTCCAGACTAGGAACACTGAGGCTTTCTTT. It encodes CAWSFQTRNTEAFF.

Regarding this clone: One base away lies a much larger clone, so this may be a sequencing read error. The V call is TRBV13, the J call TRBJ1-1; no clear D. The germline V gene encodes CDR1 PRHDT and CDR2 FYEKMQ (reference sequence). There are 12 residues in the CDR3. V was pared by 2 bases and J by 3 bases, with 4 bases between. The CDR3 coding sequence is TGTGCCAGCAGCTTATGGGACACTGAAGCTTTCTTT. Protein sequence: CASSLWDTEAFF.

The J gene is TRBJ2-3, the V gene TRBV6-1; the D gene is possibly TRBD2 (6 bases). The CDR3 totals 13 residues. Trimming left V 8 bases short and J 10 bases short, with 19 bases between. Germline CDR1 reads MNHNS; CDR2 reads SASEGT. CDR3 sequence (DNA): TGTGCCAGCGCTACGGGACTCCGGGATGCGCAGTATTTT. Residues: CASATGLRDAQYF.

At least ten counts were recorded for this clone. The CDR3 spells CASRQPGQGYLMETQYF. CDR3 nucleotides: TGTGCCAGCAGACAACCGGGACAGGGGTACTTGATGGAGACCCAGTACTTC. The rearrangement uses TRBV6-5 and TRBJ2-5; 10 nucleotides agree with TRBD1. Germline V gene data show CDR1 as MNHEY and CDR2 as SVGAGI. This CDR3 is built from 17 residues. V was clipped by 6 bases and J by 5 bases; unmatched bases: 15.

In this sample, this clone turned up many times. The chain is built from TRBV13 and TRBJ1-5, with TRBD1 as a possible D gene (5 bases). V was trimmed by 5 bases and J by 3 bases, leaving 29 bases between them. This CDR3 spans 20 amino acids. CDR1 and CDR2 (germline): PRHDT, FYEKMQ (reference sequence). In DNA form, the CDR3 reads TGTGCCAGCAGCGATCGGAAAGGGACGGATAAGGACGAAACCAATCAGCCCCAGCATTTT. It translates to CASSDRKGTDKDETNQPQHF.

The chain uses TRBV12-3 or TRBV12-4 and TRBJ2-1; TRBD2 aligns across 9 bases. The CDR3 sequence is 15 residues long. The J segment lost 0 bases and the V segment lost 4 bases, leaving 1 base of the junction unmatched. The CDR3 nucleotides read TGTGCCAGCAGTTCGACTAGCGGCTCCTACAATGAGCAGTTCTTC. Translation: CASSSTSGSYNEQFF.

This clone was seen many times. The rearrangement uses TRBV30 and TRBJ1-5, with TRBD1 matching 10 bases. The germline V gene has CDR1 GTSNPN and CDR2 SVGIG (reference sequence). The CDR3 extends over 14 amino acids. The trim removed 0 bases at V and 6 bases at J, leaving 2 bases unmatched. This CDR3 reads CAWSVRDRGQPQHF. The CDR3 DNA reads TGTGCCTGGAGTGTAAGGGACAGGGGTCAGCCCCAGCATTTT.

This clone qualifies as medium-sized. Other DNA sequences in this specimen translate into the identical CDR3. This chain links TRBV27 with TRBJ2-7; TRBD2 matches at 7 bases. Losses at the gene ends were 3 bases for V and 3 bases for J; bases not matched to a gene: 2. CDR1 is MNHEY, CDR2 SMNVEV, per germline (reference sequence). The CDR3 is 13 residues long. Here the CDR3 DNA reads TGTGCCAGCAGTTTCCCGGGGGGCTACGAGCAGTACTTC. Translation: CASSFPGGYEQYF.

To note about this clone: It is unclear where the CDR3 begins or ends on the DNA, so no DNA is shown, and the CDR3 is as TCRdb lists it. The CDR3 reads CAISYQCTEAFF. The chain recombines TRBV6-2 or TRBV6-3 with TRBJ1-1. Inclusive of both ends, the CDR3 amounts to 12 amino acids. Germline V gene data show CDR1 as MNHEY and CDR2 as SVGEGT.

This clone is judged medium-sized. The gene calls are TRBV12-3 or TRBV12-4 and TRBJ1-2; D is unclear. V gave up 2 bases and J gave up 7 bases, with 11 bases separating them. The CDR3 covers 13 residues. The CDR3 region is CASSLMEIGGYTF. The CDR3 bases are TGTGCCAGCAGTTTAATGGAAATAGGTGGCTACACCTTC.

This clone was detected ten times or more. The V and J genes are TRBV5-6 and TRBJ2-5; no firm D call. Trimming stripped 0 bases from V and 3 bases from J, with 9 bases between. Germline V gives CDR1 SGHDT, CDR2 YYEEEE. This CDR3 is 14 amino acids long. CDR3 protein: CASSLVGLEETQYF. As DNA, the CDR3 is TGTGCCAGCAGCTTGGTAGGCTTAGAAGAGACCCAGTACTTC.

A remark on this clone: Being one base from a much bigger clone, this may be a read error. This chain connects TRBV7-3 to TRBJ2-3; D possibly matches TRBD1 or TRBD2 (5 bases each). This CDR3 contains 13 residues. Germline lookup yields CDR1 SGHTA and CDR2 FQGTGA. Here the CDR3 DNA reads TGTGCCAGCGGACTTACAGGCACATATACGCAGTATTTT. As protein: CASGLTGTYTQYF.

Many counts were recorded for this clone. The CDR3 protein is CASDSGDNYGYTF. CDR3 nucleotides: TGTGCCAGCGACTCAGGGGATAACTATGGCTACACCTTC. The chain couples TRBV5-6 to TRBJ1-2; TRBD1 might be the D (6 bases). This CDR3 spans 13 amino acids. Germline V gene sequence: CDR1 SGHDT, CDR2 YYEEEE. Trimming stripped 7 bases from V and 1 base from J, with 11 bases between.

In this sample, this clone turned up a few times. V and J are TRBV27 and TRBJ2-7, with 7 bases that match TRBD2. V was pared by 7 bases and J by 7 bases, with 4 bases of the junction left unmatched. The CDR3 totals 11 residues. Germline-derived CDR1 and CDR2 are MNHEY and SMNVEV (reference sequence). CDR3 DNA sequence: TGTGCCAGCATTGGGCGGGGGGAGCAGTACTTC. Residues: CASIGRGEQYF.

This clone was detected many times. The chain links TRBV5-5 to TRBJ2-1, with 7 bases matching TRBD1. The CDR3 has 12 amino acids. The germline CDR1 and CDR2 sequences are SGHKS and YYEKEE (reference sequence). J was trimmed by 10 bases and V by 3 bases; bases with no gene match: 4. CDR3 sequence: CASSSGQEEQFF. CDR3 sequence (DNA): TGTGCCAGCAGCTCCGGACAGGAAGAGCAGTTCTTC.

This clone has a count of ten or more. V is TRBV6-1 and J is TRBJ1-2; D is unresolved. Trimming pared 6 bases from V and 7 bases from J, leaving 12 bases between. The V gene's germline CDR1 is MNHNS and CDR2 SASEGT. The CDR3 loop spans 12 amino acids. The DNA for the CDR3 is TGTGCCAGCAGCTTTGCCGGGCCTGGCTACACCTTC. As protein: CASSFAGPGYTF.

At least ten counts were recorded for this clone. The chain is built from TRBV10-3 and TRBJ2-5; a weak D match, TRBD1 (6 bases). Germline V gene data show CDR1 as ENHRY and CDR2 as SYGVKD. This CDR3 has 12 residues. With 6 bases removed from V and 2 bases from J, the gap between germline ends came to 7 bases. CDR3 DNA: TGTGCCATCAGCGGACAGCAAGAGACCCAGTACTTC. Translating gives CAISGQQETQYF.

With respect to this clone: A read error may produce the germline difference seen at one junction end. The CDR3 sequence: CTSSTRKENTGELFF. CDR3 coding DNA: TGCACCAGCAGCACTAGGAAAGAGAACACCGGGGAGCTGTTTTTT. This chain uses TRBV5-1 with TRBJ2-2; D possibly corresponds to TRBD2 (5 bases). The CDR3 totals 15 residues. Germline V CDR1 and CDR2: SGHRS, YFSETQ.

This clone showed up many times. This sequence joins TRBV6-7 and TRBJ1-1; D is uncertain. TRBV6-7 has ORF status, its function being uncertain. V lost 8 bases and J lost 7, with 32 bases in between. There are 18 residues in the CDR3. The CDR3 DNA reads TGTGCCAGCCAGTGCGAAACAAGAAGGAAATACGACGGGTATGAAGCTTTCTTT. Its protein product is CASQCETRRKYDGYEAFF.

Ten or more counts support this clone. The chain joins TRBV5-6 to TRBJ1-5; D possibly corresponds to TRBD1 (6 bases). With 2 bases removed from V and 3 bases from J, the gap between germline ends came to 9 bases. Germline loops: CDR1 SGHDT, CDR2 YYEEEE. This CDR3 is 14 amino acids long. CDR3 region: CASSLRQVNQPQHF. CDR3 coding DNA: TGTGCCAGCAGCTTAAGACAGGTCAATCAGCCCCAGCATTTT.

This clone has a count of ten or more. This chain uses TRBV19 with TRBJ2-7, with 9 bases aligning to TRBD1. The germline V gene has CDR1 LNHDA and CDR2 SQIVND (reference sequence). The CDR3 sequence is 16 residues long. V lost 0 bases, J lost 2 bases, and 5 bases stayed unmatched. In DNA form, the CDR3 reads TGTGCCAGTAGTATAGAGGCGGGACAGGGACCCTACGAGCAGTACTTC. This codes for CASSIEAGQGPYEQYF.

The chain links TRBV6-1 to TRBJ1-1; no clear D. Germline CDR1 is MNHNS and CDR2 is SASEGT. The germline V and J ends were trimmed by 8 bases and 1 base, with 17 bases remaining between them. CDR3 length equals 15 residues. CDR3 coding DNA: TGTGCCAGCGGAACCACCGGACGTCAGAACACTGAAGCTTTCTTT. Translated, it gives CASGTTGRQNTEAFF.

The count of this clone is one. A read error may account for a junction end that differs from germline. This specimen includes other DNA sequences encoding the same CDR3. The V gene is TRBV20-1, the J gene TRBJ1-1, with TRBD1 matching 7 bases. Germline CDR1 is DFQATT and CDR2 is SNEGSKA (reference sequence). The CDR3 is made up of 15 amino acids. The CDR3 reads CRPSVRGHTNTGAFF. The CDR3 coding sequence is TGCAGGCCGTCCGTAAGGGGGCACACGAACACTGGAGCTTTCTTT.

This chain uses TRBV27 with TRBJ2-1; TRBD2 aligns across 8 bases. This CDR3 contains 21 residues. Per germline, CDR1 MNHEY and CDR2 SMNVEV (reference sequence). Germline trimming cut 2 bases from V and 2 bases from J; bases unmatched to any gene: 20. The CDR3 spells CASSLRWAGGRTGSTYNEQFF. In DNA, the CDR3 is TGTGCCAGCAGTTTACGATGGGCGGGGGGACGGACGGGTTCGACCTACAATGAGCAGTTCTTC.